This TCR beta chain comes out of a study of T cell changes during pregnancy in multiple sclerosis. Profiling relied on immunoSEQ multiplex PCR, and the TCRdb table lists in-frame clones only, not all of them. The table records tens of thousands of clones, approximately 90% of them present only once. CDR3 size: 13 residues. With V trimmed by 10 bases and J by 1 base, 4 bases remained unmatched. Germline-derived CDR1 and CDR2 are MNHEY and SVGAGI. The sequenced sample was peripheral blood, obtained in the third trimester of pregnancy. The clonotype comes from a female donor with multiple sclerosis, enrolled in a pregnancy study. This rearrangement joins TRBV6-5 to TRBJ1-2, with 9 nucleotides matching TRBD1. CDR3 sequence: CATRTGDNYGYTF. The CDR3 coding sequence is TGTGCCACCCGGACAGGGGATAACTATGGCTACACCTTC.